The clone carrying this T cell receptor beta chain was recorded many times. This sample was included in a study of regulatory T cells in long-lasting Graves disease. Regarding time point: newly diagnosed GD, antithyroid drugs for less than 3 months. PBMC-extracted RNA yielded the TCR library. The CDR3 consists of 19 residues. Trimming cost V 5 bases and J 1 base, with 26 bases left between them. Germline assignment: CDR1 SGHAT and CDR2 FQNNGV. Arm-PCR of CDR3 regions with iRepertoire HTBI primers generated TCR beta libraries. TCRdb fed the multiplex PCR reads into MiXCR, producing one record per CDR3 protein. The table lists roughly 610,000 distinct CDR3 sequences, roughly 16% of them singletons, with more than 15% in the top ten. The data were also submitted as part of a second study, on T cells in Graves' hyperthyroidism and ophthalmopathy.

V and J are TRBV11-2 and TRBJ2-5, with D perhaps matching TRBD1 or TRBD2 (5 bases each). This TCR was sampled from a woman younger than 45 with Graves disease. The sequences come from peripheral blood mononuclear cells (PBMCs), collected at new diagnosis, from a patient treated with antithyroid drugs. Written as DNA, the CDR3 is TGTGCCAGCAGCCCATCGGACTTCCCAATGGGGCTGAGCCAAGAGACCCAGTACTTC. Translating it yields CASSPSDFPMGLSQETQYF.